Below are 31 T cell receptor beta chains sequenced from a single sample in a study of T cells in Graves' hyperthyroidism and ophthalmopathy (dated by TCRdb to about 2019). Preparation of the library involved multiplex PCR. The sequencer listed for this sample is Illumina HiSeq 2000. The TCR beta CDR3 regions were amplified from RNA transcripts. The TCR CDR3 was subjected to a first round of RT-PCR using the HTBI primer set and the Qiagen OneStep RT-PCR kit. TCRdb redid the processing of the public reads, applying fastp at Q25 and MiXCR, and retained in-frame beta chains. When rows share a CDR3 protein, they turn into one entry using the most common DNA and genes. This sample is represented by some 440,000 distinct CDR3 sequences; more than 15% of them were singletons. Roughly 7.7% of the sample is held by the ten biggest clonotypes. The sequencing sample was made of blood. The receptor source for this set is a woman aged 18-29 years with Graves' hyperthyroidism.

This clonotype was recorded at least ten times. The genes are TRBV2 and TRBJ1-1; possible D gene TRBD1, 5 bases. V gave up 8 bases and J gave up 5 bases, with 27 bases separating them. The germline CDR1 and CDR2 sequences are SNHLY and FYNNEI. The CDR3 runs 17 residues. CDR3 protein: CASGGILPGWAETEAFF. As DNA, the CDR3 is TGTGCCAGCGGAGGGATCCTTCCAGGGTGGGCGGAAACTGAAGCTTTCTTT.

This clonotype was seen repeatedly, ten times or more. The rearrangement joins TRBV12-3 or TRBV12-4 to TRBJ2-7, with D possibly being TRBD1 or TRBD2 (5 bases each). This CDR3 spans 13 amino acids. The ends were cut back, 2 bases at V and 2 bases at J, with 7 bases in the middle. CDR3 region: CASSLRGPYEQYF. CDR3 in DNA: TGTGCCAGCAGTTTACGGGGCCCCTACGAGCAGTACTTC.

The table lists this clonotype with many counts. The chain has TRBV12-3 or TRBV12-4 and TRBJ2-1, with TRBD1 matching 7 bases. The CDR3 has 13 amino acids. J gave up 9 bases and V 7 bases, and 9 bases lay outside the gene matches. CDR3 residues: CASIRGGRGEQFF. In DNA, the CDR3 is TGTGCCAGCATCAGAGGGGGCCGGGGTGAGCAGTTCTTC.

J is TRBJ2-1 and V is TRBV20-1, with TRBD2 matching over 9 bases. The V and J ends lost 5 bases and 0 bases, in that order; junction bases with no gene match: 2. This CDR3 region has 14 residues. Germline V CDR1 and CDR2: DFQATT, SNEGSKA (reference sequence). CDR3: CSAAGGTSYNEQFF. In DNA form, the CDR3 reads TGCAGTGCTGCGGGAGGGACCTCCTACAATGAGCAGTTCTTC.

This clonotype has a count of ten or more. The gene calls are TRBV20-1 and TRBJ2-1; D is perhaps TRBD1 (5 bases). The germline V gene encodes CDR1 DFQATT and CDR2 SNEGSKA (reference sequence). This CDR3 contains 15 residues. Trimming took 5 bases from V and 0 from J, leaving 14 bases between them. The CDR3: CSASTRGGSYNEQFF. Written as DNA, the CDR3 is TGCAGTGCTTCCACAAGGGGTGGCTCCTACAATGAGCAGTTCTTC.

The CDR3 spells CASSFRDRGNEQYF. The CDR3 DNA sequence: TGTGCCAGCAGCTTCCGGGACAGGGGGAACGAGCAGTACTTC. This chain uses TRBV11-2 with TRBJ2-7; TRBD1 matches at 11 bases. With V trimmed by 3 bases and J by 5 bases, 3 bases remained unmatched. CDR1 is SGHAT, CDR2 FQNNGV, per germline. This CDR3 has 14 amino acids.

This clonotype has at least ten counts. This chain connects TRBV5-6 to TRBJ2-7, with D possibly called TRBD1 or TRBD2 (5 bases each). Germline V lookup: CDR1 SGHDT, CDR2 YYEEEE. V lost 3 bases and J 7 bases, leaving 20 bases between the germline ends. There are 15 residues in the CDR3. CDR3 nucleotides: TGTGCCAGCAGCTGGGGCTCCGGGGCCCTGAGGGAGCAGTACTTC. Translation gives CASSWGSGALREQYF. Complete variable domain (other parts from reference TRBV5-6 and TRBJ2-7): DAGVTQSPTHLIKTRGQQVTLRCSPKSGHDTVSWYQQALGQGPQFIFQYYEEEERQRGNFPDRFSGHQFPNYSSELNVNALLLGDSALYLCASSWGSGALREQYFGPGTRLTVT.

CDR3 bases: TGTGCCAGCAGCCAAGTACCTCGAGCAGCACAAGAGACCCAGTACTTC. Its translation is CASSQVPRAAQETQYF. The gene calls are TRBV14 and TRBJ2-5, with D uncertain. Trimming removed 1 base from V and 2 bases from J, with 14 bases in between. CDR1 SGHDN and CDR2 FVKESK come from the germline V gene. This CDR3 has 16 residues. The full variable domain, its missing parts supplied by reference TRBV14 and TRBJ2-5, is EAGVTQFPSHSVIEKGQTVTLRCDPISGHDNLYWYRRVMGKEIKFLLHFVKESKQDESGMPNNRFLAERTGGTYSTLKVQPAELEDSGVYFCASSQVPRAAQETQYFGPGTRLLVL.

This clonotype has a count of ten or more. This rearrangement joins TRBV6-1 to TRBJ2-6, with D possibly TRBD2 on 6 matching bases. CDR3 length: 13 residues. CDR1 and CDR2 from the germline V gene are MNHNS and SASEGT. The V and J ends lost 4 bases and 6 bases respectively, with 7 bases between them. The CDR3 nucleotides are TGTGCCAGCAGTGCGGGGGAGGCCAACGTCCTGACTTTC. This gives the protein CASSAGEANVLTF.

This clonotype was recorded many times. This chain joins TRBV7-3 and TRBJ2-3; 10 bases are a match to TRBD2. J was trimmed by 0 bases and V by 5 bases; bases with no gene match: 5. Germline loops: CDR1 SGHTA, CDR2 FQGTGA. This CDR3 has 16 amino acids. CDR3 residues: CASSPLAGFSTDTQYF. The CDR3 coding sequence is TGTGCCAGCAGCCCACTAGCGGGATTTAGCACAGATACGCAGTATTTT.

This clonotype was detected ten times or more. The chain is built from TRBV27 and TRBJ2-7; 13 bases map to TRBD2. CDR1 MNHEY and CDR2 SMNVEV come from the germline V gene (reference sequence). This CDR3 contains 15 residues. Trimming removed 6 bases from V and 2 bases from J; junction bases left unmatched: 4. As DNA, the CDR3 is TGTGCCAGCAGGAGGGGACTAGCGGGAACCTACGAGCAGTACTTC. Protein sequence: CASRRGLAGTYEQYF.

This clonotype has just a few counts. CDR3 sequence (DNA): TGTGCCAGCAGCTCCCTCAGGGGAAATGAGCAGTTCTTC. Protein: CASSSLRGNEQFF. V and J are TRBV7-3 and TRBJ2-1; TRBD1 might be the D (6 bases). There are 13 residues in the CDR3. V lost 4 bases and J lost 7, with 11 bases in between. The germline CDR1 and CDR2 sequences are SGHTA and FQGTGA. Using reference TRBV7-3 and TRBJ2-1 for the parts outside the CDR3, the full variable domain is GAGVSQTPSNKVTEKGKYVELRCDPISGHTALYWYRQSLGQGPEFLIYFQGTGAADDSGLPNDRFFAVRPEGSVSTLKIQRTERGDSAVYLCASSSLRGNEQFFGPGTRLTVL.

This clonotype came up a few times. V usage is TRBV3-1 and J usage is TRBJ2-3; D ambiguous. From germline, CDR1 is LGHDT and CDR2 YNNKEL (reference sequence). V was cut by 0 bases and J by 2 bases, with 9 bases left in between. The CDR3 length is 15 residues. Here the CDR3 DNA reads TGTGCCAGCAGCCAAGAGGAGTCAAACACAGATACGCAGTATTTT. Its translation is CASSQEESNTDTQYF.

At least ten counts were recorded for this clonotype. V gene TRBV30 combines with J gene TRBJ2-3; perhaps TRBD2 as D (5 bases). V was cut by 0 bases and J by 6 bases, with 13 bases left in between. Germline CDR1 is GTSNPN and CDR2 is SVGIG (reference sequence). The CDR3 extends over 14 amino acids. In DNA form, the CDR3 reads TGTGCCTGGAGTGTAGACTACAATCGGGATACGCAGTATTTT. Translation gives CAWSVDYNRDTQYF.

This clonotype was seen repeatedly, ten times or more. This rearrangement joins TRBV6-1 to TRBJ2-7; D call uncertain. Deletions cut 7 bases from V and 5 bases from J, with 18 bases between. The CDR3 spans 14 residues. The germline gives CDR1 MNHNS, CDR2 SASEGT. CDR3 sequence (DNA): TGTGCCAGCACCCCTGAATTGGTGGGGAACGAGCAGTACTTC. Its translation is CASTPELVGNEQYF.

This clonotype was observed many times. The chain recombines TRBV5-1 with TRBJ2-4; no reliable D call. The CDR3 is 17 amino acids. The V and J ends lost 0 bases and 7 bases respectively, with 20 bases between them. Germline lookup yields CDR1 SGHRS and CDR2 YFSETQ. CDR3 sequence (DNA): TGCGCCAGCAGCTTGGCCAACTACCTTGGAAGTCGGAACATTCAGTACTTC. It is translated as CASSLANYLGSRNIQYF.

This clonotype was seen at least ten times. This sequence joins TRBV2 and TRBJ2-7; D remains unclear. Germline CDR1 reads SNHLY; CDR2 reads FYNNEI. Trimming shortened V by 6 bases and J by 4 bases, and 13 bases separated the two germline ends. CDR3 length: 13 residues. The chain's CDR3 is CASSRVLGYEQYF. In DNA form, the CDR3 reads TGTGCCAGCAGCAGAGTGCTGGGGTACGAGCAGTACTTC.

Only a few counts were recorded for this clonotype. The chain employs TRBV20-1 and TRBJ2-1; D unresolved. The CDR3 has 12 amino acids. The germline CDR1 and CDR2 sequences are DFQATT and SNEGSKA (reference sequence). The V gene lost 3 bases and the J gene lost 7 bases, with 10 bases spanning the gap. In DNA, the CDR3 is TGCAGTGCTAGGGTAGCCTGGAATGAGCAGTTCTTC. Residues: CSARVAWNEQFF.

This clonotype was seen more than once but under ten times. The rearrangement uses TRBV10-2 and TRBJ2-2, with a tentative D call TRBD2 (6 bases). Germline CDR1 is WSHSY and CDR2 is SAAADI. The germline V and J ends were trimmed by 9 bases and 0 bases, with 11 bases remaining between them. The CDR3 length is 14 residues. The CDR3 loop is CARRDGTNTGELFF. CDR3 DNA sequence: TGCGCCAGGCGGGACGGGACGAACACCGGGGAGCTGTTTTTT.

This sequence joins TRBV12-3 or TRBV12-4 and TRBJ1-2; tentative D call: TRBD1 (6 bases). Trimming stripped 6 bases from V and 4 bases from J, with 15 bases between. This CDR3 has 14 residues. The CDR3 DNA is TGTGCCAGCAGCCCCAGCGCGGGGGCCTATGGCTACACCTTC. This sequence encodes CASSPSAGAYGYTF.

The J gene is TRBJ2-1, the V gene TRBV11-2; 8 bases fit TRBD1. The CDR3 spans 12 residues. The ends lost 5 bases at V and 14 bases at J; junction bases unmatched: 8. Germline CDR1 is SGHAT and CDR2 is FQNNGV. Here the CDR3 reads CASSRGQGQEFF. Here the CDR3 DNA reads TGTGCCAGCAGCCGCGGACAGGGACAGGAGTTCTTC.

This clonotype has ten or more counts. The V call is TRBV6-1, the J call TRBJ2-7; 7 bases are a match to TRBD1. V trimming: 5 bases; J trimming: 5 bases; junction bases outside the gene matches: 9. This CDR3 is 14 amino acids long. The V gene's germline CDR1 is MNHNS and CDR2 SASEGT. CDR3 DNA: TGTGCCAGCAGTCCCCCGGGACAGAAAGACGAGCAGTACTTC. It translates to CASSPPGQKDEQYF.

This clonotype was seen more than once but under ten times. V is TRBV5-8 and J is TRBJ2-3; D possibly corresponds to TRBD2 (5 bases). Germline CDR1 reads SGHTS; CDR2 reads YDEGEE. Trimming took off 0 bases at V and 3 bases at J, with 14 bases between the two ends. This CDR3 comprises 16 residues. Here the CDR3 DNA reads TGTGCCAGCAGCTTGGTAGTACAGCGGAGGACAGATACGCAGTATTTT. Translated: CASSLVVQRRTDTQYF.

In this sample, this clonotype turned up a few times. This chain connects TRBV12-3 or TRBV12-4 to TRBJ2-7, with 7 bases aligning to TRBD1. Trimming at V came to 6 bases and at J to 5 bases, leaving 7 bases not matched to a gene. The CDR3 contains 13 residues. The CDR3 DNA reads as TGTGCCAGCAGCTTGACAGGGAGCGACGAGCAGTACTTC. Translated, it gives CASSLTGSDEQYF.

This clonotype was seen many times. The chain combines TRBV12-3 or TRBV12-4 with TRBJ2-3; 7 bases fit TRBD1. The J segment lost 3 bases and the V segment lost 6 bases, leaving 9 bases of the junction unmatched. This CDR3 comprises 15 residues. The CDR3 bases are TGTGCCAGCAGCTTACAGGGGACGGCGACAGATACGCAGTATTTT. This codes for CASSLQGTATDTQYF.

In regard to this clonotype: The junction and the germline gene differ at one end; a read error may be behind it. The chain has TRBV5-1 and TRBJ2-5; the D is unclear. The germline V gene encodes CDR1 SGHRS and CDR2 YFSETQ. This CDR3 region has 14 residues. The CDR3 DNA sequence: TGCACCAGCAGCTTTGGGCGGCTCCAAGAGACCCAGTACTTC. Its protein product is CTSSFGRLQETQYF.

This clonotype has at least ten counts. This chain links TRBV2 with TRBJ2-1; D is undetermined. From germline, CDR1 is SNHLY and CDR2 FYNNEI. CDR3 length equals 16 residues. V was cut by 8 bases and J by 0 bases, with 17 bases left in between. DNA for the CDR3: TGTGCCAGCTGTTGTCGAAAGGTTAGCTCCTACAATGAGCAGTTCTTC. Residues: CASCCRKVSSYNEQFF.

This chain links TRBV7-2 with TRBJ2-7; tentative D call: TRBD2 (6 bases). The length of the CDR3 is 15 residues. Between the trimmed V and J ends, which lost 1 base and 3 bases, there was a span of 13 bases. Germline lookup yields CDR1 SGHTA and CDR2 FQGNSA. The CDR3 DNA reads TGTGCCAGCAGCTTAGTTGCGGGAACGAACTACGAGCAGTACTTC. Translating it yields CASSLVAGTNYEQYF.

At least ten counts were recorded for this clonotype. The rearrangement links TRBV13 to TRBJ2-1, with D maybe TRBD1 (5 bases). From germline, CDR1 is PRHDT and CDR2 FYEKMQ (reference sequence). The CDR3 has 14 amino acids. The ends were cut back, 2 bases at V and 7 bases at J, with 12 bases in the middle. The chain's CDR3 is CASSLFYKGNEQFF. The CDR3 DNA follows: TGTGCCAGCAGCTTATTTTACAAGGGGAATGAGCAGTTCTTC.

This clonotype appeared many times. The chain combines TRBV7-3 with TRBJ1-3; 7 nucleotides align to TRBD1. V shed 2 bases, J shed 4 bases, and the junction held 5 bases outside the gene matches. The CDR3 is 15 residues long. CDR1 SGHTA and CDR2 FQGTGA come from the germline V gene. The CDR3 sequence is CASSLDDRVGNTIYF. CDR3 nucleotide sequence: TGTGCCAGCAGCTTAGACGACAGGGTCGGAAACACCATATATTTT.

This clonotype occurred a few times. The chain joins TRBV4-1 to TRBJ1-2, with D uncertain. Germline CDR1 reads MGHRA; CDR2 reads YSYEKL. The CDR3 extends over 15 amino acids. V was shortened by 0 bases and J by 4 bases, with 12 bases between the two germline ends. The CDR3: CASSQEETRGYGYTF. DNA of the CDR3: TGCGCCAGCAGCCAAGAAGAGACCAGAGGCTATGGCTACACCTTC.